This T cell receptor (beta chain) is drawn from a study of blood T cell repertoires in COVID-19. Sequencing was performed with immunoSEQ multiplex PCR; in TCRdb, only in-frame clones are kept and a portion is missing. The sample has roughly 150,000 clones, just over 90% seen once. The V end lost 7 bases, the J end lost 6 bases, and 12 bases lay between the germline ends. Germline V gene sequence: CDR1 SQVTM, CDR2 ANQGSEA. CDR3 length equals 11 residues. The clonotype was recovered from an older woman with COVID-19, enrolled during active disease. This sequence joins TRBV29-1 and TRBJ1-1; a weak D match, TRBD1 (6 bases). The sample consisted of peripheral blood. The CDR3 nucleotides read TGCAGCGCTGTGGACAGCCCTGAAGCTTTCTTT. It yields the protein CSAVDSPEAFF.